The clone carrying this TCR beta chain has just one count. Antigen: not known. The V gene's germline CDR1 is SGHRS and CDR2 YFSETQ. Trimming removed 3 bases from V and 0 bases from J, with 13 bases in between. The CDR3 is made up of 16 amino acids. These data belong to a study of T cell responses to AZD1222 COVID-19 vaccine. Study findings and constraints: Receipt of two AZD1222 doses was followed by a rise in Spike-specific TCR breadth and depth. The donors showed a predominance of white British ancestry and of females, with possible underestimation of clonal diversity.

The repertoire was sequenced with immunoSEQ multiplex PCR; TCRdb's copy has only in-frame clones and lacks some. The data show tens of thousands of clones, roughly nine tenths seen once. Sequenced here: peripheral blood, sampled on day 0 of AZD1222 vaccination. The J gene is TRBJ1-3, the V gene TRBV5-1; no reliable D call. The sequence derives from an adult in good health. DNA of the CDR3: TGCGCCAGCAGCTCGACCGCCACACTCTCTGGAAACACCATATATTTT. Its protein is CASSSTATLSGNTIYF.